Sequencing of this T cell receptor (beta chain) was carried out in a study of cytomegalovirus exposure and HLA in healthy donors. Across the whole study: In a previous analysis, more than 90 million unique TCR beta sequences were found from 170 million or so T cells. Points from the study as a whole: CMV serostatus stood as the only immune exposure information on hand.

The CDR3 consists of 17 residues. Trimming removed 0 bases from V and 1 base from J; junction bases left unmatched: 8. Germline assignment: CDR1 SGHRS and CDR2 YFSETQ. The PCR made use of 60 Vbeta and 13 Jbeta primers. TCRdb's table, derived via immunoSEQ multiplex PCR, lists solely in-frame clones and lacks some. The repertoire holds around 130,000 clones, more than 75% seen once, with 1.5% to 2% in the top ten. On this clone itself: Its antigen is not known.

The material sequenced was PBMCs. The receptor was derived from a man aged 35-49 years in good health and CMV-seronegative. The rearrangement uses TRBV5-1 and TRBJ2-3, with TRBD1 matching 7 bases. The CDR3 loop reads CASSLATTGYGTDTQYF. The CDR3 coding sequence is TGCGCCAGCAGCTTGGCAACGACAGGGTATGGCACAGATACGCAGTATTTT.